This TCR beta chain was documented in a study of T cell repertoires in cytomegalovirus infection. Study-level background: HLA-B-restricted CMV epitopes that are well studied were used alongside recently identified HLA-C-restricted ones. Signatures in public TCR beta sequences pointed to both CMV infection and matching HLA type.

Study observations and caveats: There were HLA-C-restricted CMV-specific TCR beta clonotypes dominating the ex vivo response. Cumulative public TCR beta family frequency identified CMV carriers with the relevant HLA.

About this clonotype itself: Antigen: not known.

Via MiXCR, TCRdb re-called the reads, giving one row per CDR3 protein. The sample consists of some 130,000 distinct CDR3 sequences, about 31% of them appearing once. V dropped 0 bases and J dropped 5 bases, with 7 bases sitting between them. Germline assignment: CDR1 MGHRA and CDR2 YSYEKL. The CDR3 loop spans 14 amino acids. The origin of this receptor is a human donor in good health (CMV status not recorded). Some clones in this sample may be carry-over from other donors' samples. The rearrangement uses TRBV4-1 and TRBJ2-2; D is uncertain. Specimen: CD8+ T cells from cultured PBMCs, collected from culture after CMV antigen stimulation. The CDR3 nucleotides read TGCGCCAGCAGCCAAGATCTCGGAACCGGGGAGCTGTTTTTT. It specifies CASSQDLGTGELFF.